Below are 17 T cell receptor beta chains sequenced from a single sample in a study of T-cell memory formation after mild COVID-19. From the 5' RACE reads, TCRdb called clonotypes with MiXCR, one entry per CDR3 protein. The data show approximately 390,000 distinct CDR3 sequences, about 17% seen once. The sequencing sample was made of PBMCs or a T cell subset sorted from them (not recorded which). These receptors originate from a man aged 18 to 35 who had mild COVID-19 (a few samples of this study predate the infection). Cell type and time point are not known.

This clonotype showed up many times. V gene TRBV5-1 combines with J gene TRBJ2-1, with D possibly TRBD1 on 6 matching bases. CDR1 and CDR2 from the germline V gene are SGHRS and YFSETQ. CDR3 length: 14 residues. Trimming removed 1 base at V and 4 bases at J, with 9 bases between. CDR3 amino acids: CASSLLGQYNEQFF. In DNA form, the CDR3 reads TGCGCCAGCAGCTTGCTAGGACAGTACAATGAGCAGTTCTTC.

This clonotype came up many times. The chain carries TRBV10-3 and TRBJ1-1, with a weak D call TRBD1 (5 bases). In germline, CDR1 is ENHRY, CDR2 SYGVKD. CDR3 size: 15 residues. V shed 3 bases and J shed 5 bases, with 16 bases lying between them. The CDR3 coding sequence is TGTGCCATCAGTGAATCATGGGGCACTGGGACTGAAGCTTTCTTT. Amino acid sequence: CAISESWGTGTEAFF.

This clonotype has just a few counts. The gene calls are TRBV7-2 and TRBJ2-3; 14 bases fit TRBD2. Per germline, CDR1 SGHTA and CDR2 FQGNSA. V was clipped by 5 bases and J by 0 bases; unmatched bases: 4. The CDR3 totals 17 residues. CDR3 coding DNA: TGTGCCAGCAGCCTTCGGACTAGCGGGGGGAGCACAGATACGCAGTATTTT. Its protein is CASSLRTSGGSTDTQYF. The full variable domain, its missing parts supplied by reference TRBV7-2 and TRBJ2-3, is GAGVSQSPSNKVTEKGKDVELRCDPISGHTALYWYRQSLGQGLEFLIYFQGNSAPDKSGLPSDRFSAERTGGSVSTLTIQRTQQEDSAVYLCASSLRTSGGSTDTQYFGPGTRLTVL.

In its sample, this clonotype was seen a few times. The chain couples TRBV6-2 or TRBV6-3 to TRBJ2-2; TRBD2 might be the D (6 bases). Trimming removed 0 bases from V and 5 bases from J, with 13 bases in between. Germline V gene lookup returns CDR1 MNHEY and CDR2 SVGEGT. The CDR3 length is 16 residues. The CDR3 DNA reads as TGTGCCAGCAGTTACTCTAGGCTGGGGAGGACCGGGGAGCTGTTTTTT. Amino acid sequence: CASSYSRLGRTGELFF.

In this sample, this clonotype turned up many times. The chain has TRBV11-2 and TRBJ2-7, with 7 bases aligning to TRBD1. The ends lost 3 bases at V and 4 bases at J; junction bases unmatched: 9. The CDR3 has 15 residues. CDR1 SGHAT and CDR2 FQNNGV come from the germline V gene. The chain's CDR3 is CASSFGRQGLYEQYV. In DNA form, the CDR3 reads TGTGCCAGCAGCTTCGGTCGACAGGGCCTATACGAGCAGTACGTC.

CDR3 in amino acids: CAIKGQGGMNTEAFF. The CDR3 DNA sequence: TGTGCCATCAAAGGACAGGGAGGTATGAACACTGAAGCTTTCTTT. J is TRBJ1-1 and V is TRBV10-3; TRBD1 aligns across 8 bases. This CDR3 region has 15 residues. V gave up 7 bases and J gave up 0 bases; unmatched junction bases: 7. CDR1 ENHRY and CDR2 SYGVKD come from the germline V gene.

The CDR3 here is CASSSSGEGKQYV. The CDR3 nucleotides read TGTGCCAGCAGTTCTTCAGGGGAGGGGAAGCAGTACGTC. The chain joins TRBV28 to TRBJ2-7, with TRBD2 as a possible D gene (7 bases). V shed 4 bases and J shed 8 bases, with 15 bases lying between them. Germline V gene sequence: CDR1 MDHEN, CDR2 SYDVKM. The CDR3 runs 13 residues.

This clonotype has a count of ten or more. This chain uses TRBV29-1 with TRBJ2-3; perhaps TRBD1 as D (6 bases). CDR1 and CDR2 from the germline V gene are SQVTM and ANQGSEA. The CDR3 sequence is 12 residues long. V lost 7 bases and J lost 6, with 14 bases in between. The CDR3 sequence is CSAKGGQDTQYF. For the CDR3, the DNA is TGCAGCGCTAAAGGAGGACAGGATACGCAGTATTTT.

The rearrangement links TRBV12-3 or TRBV12-4 to TRBJ2-6; D gene ambiguous. V lost 6 bases, J lost 4 bases, and 10 bases lay in between. The CDR3 consists of 14 residues. The CDR3 DNA is TGTGCCAGCAGCGAGCCAGCAGGGGCCAACGTCCTGACTTTC. Translating gives CASSEPAGANVLTF.

This clonotype has just a few counts. The J gene is TRBJ1-1, the V gene TRBV4-3, with D possibly matching TRBD1 (5 bases). Germline V CDR1 and CDR2: LGHNA, YSLEER. The CDR3 is made up of 15 amino acids. V was pared by 0 bases and J by 4 bases, with 12 bases between. The CDR3 region is CASSQELGARTEAFF. In DNA, the CDR3 is TGCGCCAGCAGCCAAGAGTTAGGGGCTCGCACTGAAGCTTTCTTT.

This clonotype was counted a few times. The chain recombines TRBV6-1 with TRBJ2-1, with TRBD1 identical over 9 bases. The CDR3 loop spans 16 amino acids. Looked up from germline, CDR1 is MNHNS and CDR2 is SASEGT. The V segment lost 5 bases and the J segment 5 bases; nucleotides outside the gene matches: 10. DNA of the CDR3: TGTGCCAGCAGTCCTCCGGGGACAGGGCTTCACAATGAGCAGTTCTTC. Residues: CASSPPGTGLHNEQFF.

This clonotype was counted a few times. The rearrangement uses TRBV6-5 and TRBJ1-4, with 9 bases aligning to TRBD1. Unmatched junction bases numbered 5, after V lost 4 bases and J lost 5 bases. CDR3 length: 15 residues. Germline CDR1 is MNHEY and CDR2 is SVGAGI. The CDR3, as DNA: TGTGCCAGCAGTTCCCCGACAGGGGGGAATGAAAAACTGTTTTTT. This gives the protein CASSSPTGGNEKLFF.

The J gene is TRBJ2-1, the V gene TRBV10-3; the D is unclear. The CDR3 totals 16 residues. Germline V lookup: CDR1 ENHRY, CDR2 SYGVKD. Trimming left V 7 bases short and J 0 bases short, with 16 bases between. CDR3 in DNA: TGTGCCATCACTGCTACCACTCAGAGCTCCTACAATGAGCAGTTCTTC. Translation gives CAITATTQSSYNEQFF.

This clonotype was found many times. V gene TRBV5-5 combines with J gene TRBJ2-3; D is possibly TRBD1 (5 bases). Trimming left V 0 bases short and J 4 bases short, with 9 bases between. CDR1 is SGHKS, CDR2 YYEKEE, per germline (reference sequence). The CDR3 runs 14 residues. This chain's CDR3 is CASSLEWGADTQYF. CDR3 nucleotides: TGTGCCAGCAGCTTGGAGTGGGGCGCAGATACGCAGTATTTT.

This clonotype was detected a few times. The J gene is TRBJ2-4, the V gene TRBV7-2; either TRBD1 or TRBD2 may supply D (5 bases each). Per germline, CDR1 SGHTA and CDR2 FQGNSA. The ends were cut back, 4 bases at V and 6 bases at J, with 10 bases in the middle. The CDR3 runs 13 residues. The CDR3 region is CASSYPGRNIQYF. The CDR3 DNA reads as TGTGCCAGCAGCTACCCGGGACGAAACATTCAGTACTTC. The variable domain in full, with the rest retrieved from reference TRBV7-2 and TRBJ2-4, is GAGVSQSPSNKVTEKGKDVELRCDPISGHTALYWYRQSLGQGLEFLIYFQGNSAPDKSGLPSDRFSAERTGGSVSTLTIQRTQQEDSAVYLCASSYPGRNIQYFGAGTRLSVL.

This clonotype was found a few times. The V and J genes are TRBV5-1 and TRBJ2-5; 8 positions match TRBD1. V dropped 3 bases and J dropped 4; count of bases not matched to a gene: 11. CDR1 and CDR2 (germline): SGHRS, YFSETQ. The CDR3 loop spans 16 amino acids. The CDR3 DNA is TGCGCCAGCAGCTCAGGACAGGGATGGTTCGGAGAGACCCAGTACTTC. Residues: CASSSGQGWFGETQYF.

The rearrangement joins TRBV5-5 to TRBJ2-2; D ambiguous. Deletions cut 0 bases from V and 4 bases from J, with 13 bases between. Germline V gene sequence: CDR1 SGHKS, CDR2 YYEKEE (reference sequence). The CDR3 sequence is 16 residues long. The DNA for the CDR3 is TGTGCCAGCAGCTTGGGGGCGGATACTGCCACCGGGGAGCTGTTTTTT. Translated, it gives CASSLGADTATGELFF.